Included here is one T cell receptor beta chain sequence, with context. The repertoire was sequenced with immunoSEQ multiplex PCR; TCRdb's copy has only in-frame clones and lacks some. The sample gives around 1,900,000 clones, just under 95% of which show up once; 1.5% to 2% is in the top ten. These data belong to a study of shared clonotypes between healthy human individuals. Positively selected for CCR7, the CD45RO-negative cells used as naive CD8 cells excluded terminally differentiated effector memory CD45RA+ cells. The CDR3 contains 13 residues. V shed 8 bases, J shed 10 bases, and the junction held 10 bases outside the gene matches. CDR1 and CDR2 (germline): MNHEY, SMNVEV (reference sequence).

The receptor's source is a man in his late teens or twenties in good health. Some clones in this sample may be carry-over from other donors' samples. The V call is TRBV27, the J call TRBJ1-1; 10 bases line up with TRBD1. Specimen: naive CD8+ T cells from PBMCs. The CDR3 protein is CASAGTGVRVAFF. The DNA of the CDR3 is TGTGCCAGCGCGGGGACAGGGGTAAGGGTAGCTTTCTTT.